These 5 T cell receptor beta chains were all obtained from the same sample, sequenced in a study of post-analysis software for immune sequencing data. Unique molecular identifiers were built into the TCR beta cDNA libraries. A single record per CDR3 protein comes from TCRdb applying MiXCR to the PCR reads. The sample includes around 260,000 distinct CDR3 sequences, just over 35% of them seen just once. These receptors' targets are unknown. Findings of the study overall: TRBV5-6, TRBV5-1 and TRBV20-1 belonged to a set of roughly five TRBV segments that were more frequent in patients than controls.

Sequencing was performed on blood. Receptors originate from a girl aged 5-17 years with multiple sclerosis.

The chain recombines TRBV6-5 with TRBJ2-5, with 12 bases lining up with TRBD2. The CDR3 consists of 15 residues. Trimming at V came to 0 bases and at J to 7 bases, leaving 3 bases not matched to a gene. Germline loops: CDR1 MNHEY, CDR2 SVGAGI. The CDR3 DNA reads TGTGCCAGCAGTTACTCGATGGGACTAGCGGGGACCCAGTACTTC. Protein product: CASSYSMGLAGTQYF.

The chain employs TRBV7-2 and TRBJ2-6; 8 bases are shared with TRBD2. Germline trimming cut 7 bases from V and 2 bases from J; bases unmatched to any gene: 7. CDR1 and CDR2 (germline): SGHTA, FQGNSA. The CDR3 runs 16 residues. CDR3 protein: CASTRAGVAGANVLTF. CDR3 nucleotide sequence: TGTGCCAGCACCCGAGCGGGAGTAGCTGGGGCCAACGTCCTGACTTTC.

The chain joins TRBV6-6 to TRBJ1-1; D not resolved. This CDR3 has 15 amino acids. Trimming pared 7 bases from V and 1 base from J, leaving 16 bases between. Germline V gene lookup returns CDR1 MNHNY and CDR2 SVGAGI (reference sequence). The CDR3 sequence is CASTPRFGQNTEAFF. CDR3 sequence (DNA): TGTGCCAGCACCCCAAGGTTCGGGCAGAACACTGAAGCTTTCTTT.

The rearrangement links TRBV4-1 to TRBJ1-4; D gene uncertain. V was shortened by 2 bases and J by 8 bases, with 15 bases between the two germline ends. Germline loops: CDR1 MGHRA, CDR2 YSYEKL. The CDR3 covers 15 residues. This CDR3 is CASSQSDGAREKLFF. CDR3 nucleotide sequence: TGCGCCAGCAGCCAATCCGACGGTGCCAGGGAAAAACTGTTTTTT.

This clonotype was found a few times. The rearrangement uses TRBV28 and TRBJ1-4; D is ambiguous. With 5 bases removed from V and 7 bases from J, the gap between germline ends came to 14 bases. The CDR3 covers 14 residues. In germline, CDR1 is MDHEN, CDR2 SYDVKM. The CDR3 loop reads CASSPFGGAEKLFF. The CDR3 DNA reads TGTGCCAGCAGTCCGTTCGGAGGCGCTGAAAAACTGTTTTTT.